The rows below give T cell receptor beta chains drawn from one sample of a study of T cell repertoires in cytomegalovirus infection. Their antigens are not known. Via MiXCR, TCRdb re-called the reads, giving one row per CDR3 protein. The profile shows about a million distinct CDR3 sequences, around 32% of them singletons. Sequenced here: cultured CD8+ T cells from PBMCs, sampled from culture after CMV antigen stimulation. All receptors derive from a human donor in good health (CMV status not recorded). Some clones in this sample may be carry-over from other donors' samples. Each CDR3 is given with its conserved first and last residue. The D gene is left open where the match is weak. The size field is filled for only some rows; it gives once, few, many or a size class.

D	size	V	J	DNA	CDR3
.	few	TRBV12-5	TRBJ1-5	TGTGCTAGTGGTTTGGTACCCGGCACGAATCAGCCCCAGCATTTT	CASGLVPGTNQPQHF
TRBD2	few	TRBV10-3	TRBJ2-1	TGTGCCATCAGGTTAGCGGGGGGGTTTCGCAATGAGCAGTTCTTC	CAIRLAGGFRNEQFF
TRBD2	once	TRBV27	TRBJ2-5	TGTGCCAGCAGTTTTGGTCTAGCGGGGGGGGAAGAGACCCAGTACTTC	CASSFGLAGGEETQYF
.	many	TRBV27	TRBJ2-5	TGTGCCAGCAGCCTCAGGGGGGAGGAGACCCAGTACTTC	CASSLRGEETQYF
TRBD1	few	TRBV2	TRBJ1-5	TGTGCCAGCAGTGACCTAGCCCGGGACAGATTCAATCAGCCCCAGCATTTT	CASSDLARDRFNQPQHF
TRBD2	few	TRBV2	TRBJ2-5	TGTGCCAGTACGCCTAGCGGGGGACCCACAGAGACCCAGTACTTC	CASTPSGGPTETQYF
.	.	TRBV10-3	TRBJ1-4	TGTGCCATCGGGCTCAGGGAGAGAGGTACTAATGAAAAACTGTTTTTT	CAIGLRERGTNEKLFF
.	.	TRBV7-9	TRBJ2-2	TGTGCCAGCGGGAATAGATTCGGGGAGCTGTTTTTT	CASGNRFGELFF
TRBD2	.	TRBV7-3	TRBJ2-3	TGTGCCAGCAGCTTAAGCGGGGTAGCGGGGGGGCCGGGCACAGATACGCAGTATTTT	CASSLSGVAGGPGTDTQYF
.	.	TRBV5-1	TRBJ1-2	TGCGCCAGCAGCTTGAGTGGAGGTCGGGGCAGTCCTTATGGGGGCTATGGCTACACCTTC	CASSLSGGRGSPYGGYGYTF
TRBD1	.	TRBV28	TRBJ2-5	TGTGCCAGTGATCCCGGGACAGAGGATGAGACCCAGTACTTC	CASDPGTEDETQYF
TRBD2	many	TRBV7-9	TRBJ2-5	TGTGCCAGCAGCTTACTAGCGGGGGAAAACGATCGATTATTTTGGACCCAGTACTTC	CASSLLAGENDRLFWTQYF
.	few	TRBV20-1	TRBJ2-1	TGCAGTGCTAGGGAGCAGGGTACCTACAATGAGCAGTTCTTC	CSAREQGTYNEQFF
TRBD1	.	TRBV9	TRBJ2-1	TGTGCCAGCAGCGGACCGGGGACAGGGAGTTATCATGAGCAGTTCTTC	CASSGPGTGSYHEQFF
TRBD1	.	TRBV7-9	TRBJ2-2	TGTGCCAGCAGCTTAGTAGGGACAGGGAATGTCCCCCTGAACACCGGGGAGCTGTTTTTT	CASSLVGTGNVPLNTGELFF
TRBD1	.	TRBV27	TRBJ2-1	TGTGCCAGCGGAACCGGGACAGGGGGATCTAGGGGCGAGCAGTTCTTC	CASGTGTGGSRGEQFF
.	many	TRBV28	TRBJ2-3	TGTGCCAGCAGCTTGATTAGCACAGATACGCAGTATTTT	CASSLISTDTQYF
.	.	TRBV2	TRBJ1-5	TGTGCCAGCAGTGATGGGGACCTAGGCAATCAGCCCCAGCATTTT	CASSDGDLGNQPQHF
TRBD2	few	TRBV27	TRBJ2-1	TGTGCCAGCAGTTTGGGACTAGCGGGGGGGTTTTACAATGAGCAGTTCTTC	CASSLGLAGGFYNEQFF
TRBD2	.	TRBV2	TRBJ2-7	TGTGCCAGCAGACCTAGCGGGGGTCAGACCTACGAGCAGTACTTC	CASRPSGGQTYEQYF